Listed below are T cell receptor beta chains from one sample, sequenced in a study of graft-versus-host responses after intestinal transplantation. TCRdb's copy holds only in-frame clones and misses some; the assay was immunoSEQ multiplex PCR. The table lists 20,000 to 25,000 clones, approximately 46% of them singletons, with about 1% in the top ten. The material was alloreactive CD4+ T cells from a mixed lymphocyte reaction culture, obtained before intestinal transplant. All receptors derive from a human patient who received an intestinal transplant. The CDR3 runs from the conserved cysteine through the conserved F or W. The order of the fields is clone size, J gene, D gene, V gene, CDR3 DNA, CDR3 protein. A D gene is named only where the DNA matches it firmly. Clone size, where shown, is once, few, many, or a class for clones that have expanded.

.	TRBJ1-1	.	TRBV27	TGTGCCAGCAGTTTATTGGGGCAGACTGAAGCTTTCTTT	CASSLLGQTEAFF
.	TRBJ1-1	TRBD1	TRBV7-9	TGTGCCAGCAGCTTCGCCGACAGGACAGGGAACACTGAAGCTTTCTTT	CASSFADRTGNTEAFF
.	TRBJ1-5	.	TRBV6-5	TGTGCCAGCCAACCATCAGGGTTGGTCAATCAGCCCCAGCATTTT	CASQPSGLVNQPQHF
few	TRBJ1-2	TRBD1	TRBV2	TGTGCCAGCAGTGAGGAGGTCGACAGGGGGGGAGGCTACACCTTC	CASSEEVDRGGGYTF
.	TRBJ2-1	.	TRBV5-1	TGCGCCAGCAGCTTGACCGGGGAACCCTTTGGTGAGCAGTTCTTC	CASSLTGEPFGEQFF
.	TRBJ2-7	.	TRBV2	TGTGCCAGCAGGCAGGGGCGTCCCTACGAGCAGTACTTC	CASRQGRPYEQYF
.	TRBJ2-5	TRBD2	TRBV11-2	TGTGCCAGCGGGAAAGCGGGGGGGGCCTCTAAGGGAGAGACCCAGTACTTC	CASGKAGGASKGETQYF
.	TRBJ2-4	.	TRBV12-5	TGTGCTAGTGGTTTTGGACTAGCCAAAAACATTCAGTACTTC	CASGFGLAKNIQYF
.	TRBJ2-3	TRBD1	TRBV7-3	TGTGCCAGCAGCCCGAGGACAGGATCCGGACGAAGCACAGATACGCAGTATTTT	CASSPRTGSGRSTDTQYF
.	TRBJ1-3	.	TRBV5-1	TGCGCCAGCAGCTTGGCCGGCGGAGACTCTGGAAACACCATATATTTT	CASSLAGGDSGNTIYF
.	TRBJ2-7	TRBD1	TRBV6-5	TGTGCCAGCAGTCTGAGGACAGGGGGCTACGAGCAGTACTTC	CASSLRTGGYEQYF
.	TRBJ2-3	.	TRBV12-5	TGTGCTAGTGCCTTCTCAGATACGCAGTATTTT	CASAFSDTQYF
.	TRBJ2-1	TRBD2	TRBV10-1	TGCGCCAGCAGCGGAGCTCTAGCGGGGCGTTACAATGAGCAGTTCTTC	CASSGALAGRYNEQFF
.	TRBJ1-4	.	TRBV5-1	TGCGCCAGCAGCCCTTCTTCTGGGGGGGCCCGGGAAAAACTGTTTTTT	CASSPSSGGAREKLFF
.	TRBJ2-5	TRBD2	TRBV29-1	TGCAGCGCCAGGACTAGCGGAGGGGAGACCCAGTACTTC	CSARTSGGETQYF
.	TRBJ2-7	TRBD2	TRBV6-5	TGTGCCAGCAGAGATAGCGGGGGGGCGGAGCAGTACTTC	CASRDSGGAEQYF
.	TRBJ2-1	TRBD1	TRBV6-5	TGTGCCAGCAGTCCCGGACAGGGTTTGTACAATGAGCAGTTCTTC	CASSPGQGLYNEQFF
.	TRBJ1-2	.	TRBV5-1	TGCGCCAGCAGCTTGGAAGGGGCTTATGGCTACACCTTC	CASSLEGAYGYTF
.	TRBJ1-5	.	TRBV6-1	TGTGCCAGCAGTCGGGCGATTCCGAGGGATCAGCCCCAGCATTTT	CASSRAIPRDQPQHF
few	TRBJ2-3	.	TRBV9	TGTGCCAGCGGGAGGACAGATACGCAGTATTTT	CASGRTDTQYF
few	TRBJ1-4	.	TRBV7-3	TGTGCCAGCAGCCCCCGGCGGGGGGAAAAACTGTTTTTT	CASSPRRGEKLFF
.	TRBJ2-7	.	TRBV21-1	TGTGCCAGCAGCGGCACGCCCTTATACGAGCAGTACTTC	CASSGTPLYEQYF
.	TRBJ1-1	TRBD1	TRBV19	TGTGCCAGCGCCGGACAGGGGACCTCTCGTTGGACTGAAGCTTTCTTT	CASAGQGTSRWTEAFF
.	TRBJ2-1	.	TRBV5-1	TGCGCCAGCAGCTTCCCGGGTAGCCCCAAACAGACTACAAGCTCCTACAATGAGCAGTTCTTC	CASSFPGSPKQTTSSYNEQFF
few	TRBJ1-2	.	TRBV7-7	TGTGCTAGCAGGCAGGGGCCTCCTAACTATGGCTACACCTTC	CASRQGPPNYGYTF
.	TRBJ1-1	.	TRBV6-5	TGTGCCAGCAGTTACCAAAGGGGAACCTTTGAAGCTTTCTTT	CASSYQRGTFEAFF
.	TRBJ1-1	.	TRBV6-5	TGTGCCAGCACCACACTTGGAGGGGGGGGTGAAGCTTTCTTT	CASTTLGGGGEAFF
few	TRBJ2-1	.	TRBV5-1	TGCGCCAGCAGCTTGGAGGTGTTCGGGATCGAGCAGTTCTTC	CASSLEVFGIEQFF
few	TRBJ2-7	TRBD1	TRBV18	TGTGCCAGCTCACCGGGACAGGGGGTTTTCTACGAGCAGTACTTC	CASSPGQGVFYEQYF
few	TRBJ2-3	TRBD1	TRBV5-4	TGTGCCAGCAGCGGACGGGACAGGGCGGGGGATACGCAGTATTTT	CASSGRDRAGDTQYF
.	TRBJ1-6	.	TRBV6-5	TGTGCCAGCAGTTACACTAACAATTCACCCCTCCACTTT	CASSYTNNSPLHF
.	TRBJ1-4	.	TRBV5-4	TGTGCCAGCAGCCCGGGCGGGGGGCCGGATGAAAAACTGTTTTTT	CASSPGGGPDEKLFF
once	TRBJ1-1	TRBD1	TRBV29-1	TGCAGCGTTGAAGATTGGGTCCCAGGGGGCCTCTTCTCCGAAGCTTTCTTT	CSVEDWVPGGLFSEAFF
.	TRBJ1-5	.	TRBV19	TGTGCCAGTAGTATAGGGGTTTTGGACACCTCTTTTCAGCCCCAGCATTTT	CASSIGVLDTSFQPQHF
few	TRBJ2-1	.	TRBV2	TGTGCCAGCGTCGAGTATTATGAGCAGTTCTTC	CASVEYYEQFF
.	TRBJ2-3	.	TRBV2	TGTGCCAGCAGTGTATGGACAGTCACAGATACGCAGTATTTT	CASSVWTVTDTQYF